This T cell receptor beta chain is from a study of control samples from healthy donors and cancer patients. Per germline, CDR1 MNHEY and CDR2 SVGAGI. This CDR3 comprises 16 residues. The V segment lost 4 bases and the J segment 5 bases; nucleotides outside the gene matches: 7. Here immunoSEQ multiplex PCR was the method, and the copy in TCRdb shows in-frame clones only, minus some. The repertoire holds tens of thousands of clones, with less than 95% as singletons. The TCR originated in a woman in her twenties or thirties in good health. Sequenced: blood. The gene calls are TRBV6-5 and TRBJ2-3, with 12 bases fitting TRBD2. Here the CDR3 reads CASSSLAGGFLDTQYF. CDR3 DNA: TGTGCCAGCAGTTCACTAGCGGGGGGATTCCTAGATACGCAGTATTTT.